This entry is about one TCR beta chain. Its antigen is unidentified. CDR1 is LGHNA and CDR2 is YNFKEQ in the germline V gene. V was shortened by 3 bases and J by 1 base, with 4 bases between the two germline ends. The CDR3 loop spans 13 amino acids. Assay: immunoSEQ multiplex PCR; the TCRdb copy retains only in-frame clones and omits some. Of fewer than 110,000 clones detected, approximately 90% appear once; the ten largest clones hold around 0.7%. The record originates from a study of graft-versus-host responses after intestinal transplantation. The wider study: Transplant types were multivisceral, liver-intestinal, or isolated intestinal. Recipients uniformly received anti-thymocyte globulin induction, followed by tacrolimus and steroids for about 3 years. Overall study findings and caveats: GvH clones were found in recipient marrow; some appeared first in ileum or blood.

Sequences were derived from unstimulated CD4+ T cells sorted from spleen or lymph node cells, sampled before transplant. This chain joins TRBV4-2 and TRBJ1-3; no reliable D call. The sequence was collected from a human donor who was the organ donor for an intestinal transplant. CDR3 bases: TGTGCCAGCAGCCAGCCATCTGGAAACACCATATATTTT. Its translation: CASSQPSGNTIYF.